Below are 9 T cell receptor beta chains sequenced from a single sample in a study of shared clonotypes between healthy human individuals (dated by TCRdb to between 2020 and 2021). Library preparation used the immunoSEQ multiplex PCR assay. Imported from immuneACCESS, the table was reduced by TCRdb to in-frame sequences with V and J called. These copies leave out some clones; in studies compared against another copy, an unresolved V gene accounts for under half, and the cause of the remainder is not known. Here the sample has about 1 million clones; more than 60% occur a single time. The ten largest account for approximately 1.5% of the sample. The sequenced sample was memory CD4+ T cells sorted from blood. Taken with the paper, the label for cell subset or site translates to: CD45RA-negative fraction. All receptors come from a man between 18 and 35 years old in good health.

Notes on this clone: Its ends do not fully match the called genes, so a read error is possible. V gene TRBV27 combines with J gene TRBJ1-4, with a tentative D call TRBD1 (6 bases). In germline, CDR1 is MNHEY, CDR2 SMNVEV (reference sequence). The CDR3 sequence is 13 residues long. CDR3 protein: CASSLYVQGKLFF. DNA for the CDR3: TGTGCCAGCAGTTTATATGTACAGGGAAAATTGTTTTTT.

This clone was seen a few times. This chain joins TRBV9 and TRBJ1-5, with D unclear. This CDR3 contains 13 residues. V was cut by 0 bases and J by 3 bases, with 4 bases left in between. The V gene's germline CDR1 is SGDLS and CDR2 YYNGEE. CDR3 in amino acids: CASSVEVNQPQHF. CDR3 DNA sequence: TGTGCCAGCAGCGTAGAAGTCAATCAGCCCCAGCATTTT.

This rearrangement joins TRBV5-5 to TRBJ1-1, with D maybe TRBD1 (5 bases). V dropped 2 bases and J dropped 7 bases, with 9 bases sitting between them. Germline CDR1 and CDR2: SGHKS and YYEKEE (reference sequence). The CDR3 length is 12 residues. The CDR3 protein is CASSFRQSEAFF. Written as DNA, the CDR3 is TGTGCCAGCAGCTTTAGACAGAGTGAAGCTTTCTTT.

A word on this clone: The same CDR3 can be traced to other DNA sequences in this sample. The V and J genes are TRBV30 and TRBJ2-7, with 7 bases aligning to TRBD1. The CDR3 spans 12 residues. In germline, CDR1 is GTSNPN, CDR2 SVGIG (reference sequence). V dropped 1 base and J dropped 3; count of bases not matched to a gene: 0. The CDR3 spells CAWSGQGYEQYF. In DNA, the CDR3 is TGTGCCTGGAGTGGACAGGGCTACGAGCAGTACTTC.

This clone has just one count. V is TRBV5-4 and J is TRBJ1-6; 7 positions agree with TRBD1. CDR3 length: 16 amino acids. J lost 8 bases, V lost 3 bases, and 11 bases had no gene match. The germline V gene encodes CDR1 SGHNT and CDR2 YYREEE (reference sequence). CDR3 region: CASSSKQGQRDSPLHF. CDR3 in DNA: TGTGCCAGCAGCTCAAAACAGGGACAGAGGGATTCACCCCTCCACTTT.

The chain combines TRBV5-1 with TRBJ2-3; D tentatively reads TRBD1 or TRBD2 (5 bases each). This CDR3 has 17 amino acids. V was trimmed by 1 base and J by 3 bases, leaving 18 bases between them. CDR1 and CDR2 from the germline V gene are SGHRS and YFSETQ. CDR3 in DNA: TGCGCCAGCAGCTTGACGAGGGGAATAGATATAACAGATACGCAGTATTTT. Protein: CASSLTRGIDITDTQYF.

CDR3 region: CASSPRRGEQYF. CDR3 DNA: TGTGCCAGTAGTCCCCGGCGAGGCGAGCAGTACTTC. This chain joins TRBV19 and TRBJ2-7; D not certain. Germline V gene data show CDR1 as LNHDA and CDR2 as SQIVND (reference sequence). The CDR3 covers 12 residues. The V end lost 5 bases, the J end lost 6 bases, and 11 bases lay between the germline ends.

This clone has only a few counts. The sample contains more than one DNA sequence encoding this CDR3. As DNA, the CDR3 is TGTGCCAGCAGCTCGACAGGGACGCAAGAGACCCAGTACTTC. Translation: CASSSTGTQETQYF. The chain joins TRBV6-1 to TRBJ2-5, with 7 positions matching TRBD1. Germline V lookup: CDR1 MNHNS, CDR2 SASEGT. This CDR3 spans 14 amino acids. J lost 2 bases, V lost 6 bases, and 6 bases had no gene match.

This chain joins TRBV2 and TRBJ2-1; maybe TRBD1 (6 bases). Trimming cost V 2 bases and J 4 bases, with 12 bases left between them. This CDR3 has 15 amino acids. Germline CDR1 and CDR2: SNHLY and FYNNEI. The CDR3 coding sequence is TGTGCCAGCAGTGAATGGGGGCAGGGGTACAATGAGCAGTTCTTC. Its translation is CASSEWGQGYNEQFF.